The present T cell receptor (beta chain) was sequenced within a study of T cells in Graves' hyperthyroidism and ophthalmopathy. From RNA transcripts, TCR beta CDR3 regions were amplified. TCR CDR3 regions were first amplified by RT-PCR with HTBI primers. TCRdb reprocessed the multiplex PCR reads via MiXCR and lists one record per CDR3 protein. This repertoire shows under 350,000 distinct CDR3 sequences, more than 10% found once; its top ten account for about 8%. CDR3 length equals 14 residues. Germline values: CDR1 SGDLS, CDR2 YYNGEE. V shed 3 bases and J shed 6 bases, with 16 bases lying between them. This clonotype was seen only a few times.

Sequences were obtained from blood. This receptor was taken from a woman aged 25 to 39 with Graves' hyperthyroidism that later progressed to Graves' ophthalmopathy. The V gene is TRBV9, the J gene TRBJ2-7; D may be TRBD2 (6 bases). The CDR3 sequence: CASSGRTAGGEQYF. The CDR3 DNA follows: TGTGCCAGCAGCGGCCGGACCGCCGGGGGCGAGCAGTACTTC.